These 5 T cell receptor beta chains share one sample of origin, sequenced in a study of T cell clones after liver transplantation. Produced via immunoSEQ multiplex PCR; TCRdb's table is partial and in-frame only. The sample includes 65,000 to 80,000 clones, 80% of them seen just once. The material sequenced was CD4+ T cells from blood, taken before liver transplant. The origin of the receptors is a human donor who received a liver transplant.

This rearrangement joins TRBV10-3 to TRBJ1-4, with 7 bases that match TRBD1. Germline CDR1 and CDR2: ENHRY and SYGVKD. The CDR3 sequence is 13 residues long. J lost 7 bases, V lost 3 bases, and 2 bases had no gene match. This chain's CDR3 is CAISEQGREKLFF. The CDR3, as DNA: TGTGCCATCAGTGAACAGGGGCGTGAAAAACTGTTTTTT.

The DNA for the CDR3 is TGTGCTAGTGGCCCGGGACAGCCTAACACTGAAGCTTTCTTT. Its protein product is CASGPGQPNTEAFF. The J gene is TRBJ1-1, the V gene TRBV12-5; 7 bases are a match to TRBD1. CDR3 length equals 14 residues. V dropped 6 bases and J dropped 2; count of bases not matched to a gene: 6. Looked up from germline, CDR1 is LGHNT and CDR2 is FRNRAP.

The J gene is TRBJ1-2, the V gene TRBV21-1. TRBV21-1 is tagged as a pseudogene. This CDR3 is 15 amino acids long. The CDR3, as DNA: TGTGCCAGCAGCTGTAGGCCAACGTTTAACTATGGCTACACCTTC. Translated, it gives CASSCRPTFNYGYTF.

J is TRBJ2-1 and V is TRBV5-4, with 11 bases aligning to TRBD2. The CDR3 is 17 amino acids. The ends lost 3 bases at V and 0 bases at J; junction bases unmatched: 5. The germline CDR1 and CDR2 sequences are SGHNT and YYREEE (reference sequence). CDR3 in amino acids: CASSSGLAAPSYNEQFF. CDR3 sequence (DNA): TGTGCCAGCAGCTCGGGACTAGCGGCCCCCTCCTACAATGAGCAGTTCTTC.

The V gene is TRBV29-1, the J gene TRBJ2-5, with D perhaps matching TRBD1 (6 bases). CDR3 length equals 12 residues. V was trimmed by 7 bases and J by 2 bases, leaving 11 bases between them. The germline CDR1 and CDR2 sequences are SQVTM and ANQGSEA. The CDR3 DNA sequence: TGCAGCGCGGGGACACTACAAGAGACCCAGTACTTC. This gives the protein CSAGTLQETQYF.